The T cell receptor beta chain described here comes from a study of cytomegalovirus exposure and HLA in healthy donors. Study-wide results and limits: Three chains linked to CMV were shown in vitro to be specific for CMV antigens. Per a later analysis, about 18,000 TCR beta sequences showed association with HLA alleles at 0.05 false discovery rate. With further analysis later on, most CMV-associated TCR beta chains appeared HLA-restricted. Prediction of most subjects' HLA-A and HLA-B alleles by TCR beta sequences was reportedly accurate.

For this clone: Its antigen is currently unknown.

PCR involved 60 Vbeta and 13 Jbeta primers. Sequenced by immunoSEQ multiplex PCR; TCRdb stores in-frame clones only, minus some. Its table records about 130,000 clones. Deletions cut 5 bases from V and 4 bases from J, with 15 bases between. Germline CDR1 reads SGHAT; CDR2 reads FQNNGV. The CDR3 loop spans 15 amino acids. The sequence was collected from a man aged 40-49 years in good health and CMV-seronegative. Sequenced sample: PBMCs. V gene TRBV11-2 combines with J gene TRBJ2-1; D gene uncertain. Here the CDR3 reads CASSRLAESYNEQFF. The CDR3 DNA reads TGTGCCAGCAGCCGCCTCGCCGAGAGTTACAATGAGCAGTTCTTC.